The rows below give T cell receptor beta chains drawn from one sample of a study of blood T cell repertoires in COVID-19. This table comes from immunoSEQ multiplex PCR, and its TCRdb copy is limited to in-frame clones, with some not included. The sample lists 250,000 to 350,000 clones, roughly 90% occurring once. Material: PBMCs or T cells enriched from blood (not recorded which). These receptors originate from a young woman who had recovered from COVID-19. Each CDR3 is given with its conserved first and last residue. A D gene is named only where the DNA matches it firmly. Some rows have no size entry. The others give once, few or many, or a class for an expanded clone.

V gene: TRBV4-1; D gene: NA; J gene: TRBJ1-5; CDR3 length: 18; clone size: NA; CDR3 DNA: TGCGCCAGCAGCCAAGATCCCACCGGGGAGCTTACTAATCAGCCCCAGCATTTT; CDR3 protein: CASSQDPTGELTNQPQHF
V gene: TRBV7-2; D gene: TRBD2; J gene: TRBJ2-7; CDR3 length: 18; clone size: NA; CDR3 DNA: TGTGCCAGCAGCTTAGTGTGGCTAGCGGGAGGGTCCTCCTACGAGCAGTACTTC; CDR3 protein: CASSLVWLAGGSSYEQYF
V gene: TRBV7-2; D gene: NA; J gene: TRBJ2-7; CDR3 length: 14; clone size: NA; CDR3 DNA: TGTGCCAGCAGGTCAGATAGGGGCTCCAACGAGCAGTACTTC; CDR3 protein: CASRSDRGSNEQYF
V gene: TRBV10-2; D gene: NA; J gene: TRBJ1-5; CDR3 length: 13; clone size: NA; CDR3 DNA: TGCGCCAGCAGTGACCTCTCCAATCAGCCCCAGCATTTT; CDR3 protein: CASSDLSNQPQHF
V gene: TRBV28; D gene: NA; J gene: TRBJ1-5; CDR3 length: 15; clone size: NA; CDR3 DNA: TGTGCCAGCAGCTCTGGGCAGGGTGCGAATCAGCCCCAGCATTTT; CDR3 protein: CASSSGQGANQPQHF
V gene: TRBV4-1; D gene: NA; J gene: TRBJ2-4; CDR3 length: 19; clone size: once; CDR3 DNA: TGCGCCAGCAGCCACTCCATTGGGCACACACAAGAAGCCAAAAACATTCAGTACTTC; CDR3 protein: CASSHSIGHTQEAKNIQYF
V gene: TRBV29-1; D gene: NA; J gene: TRBJ2-7; CDR3 length: 11; clone size: NA; CDR3 DNA: TGCAGCGTCCTCGAGGGCTACGAGCAGTACTTC; CDR3 protein: CSVLEGYEQYF
V gene: TRBV5-5; D gene: TRBD1; J gene: TRBJ2-1; CDR3 length: 14; clone size: NA; CDR3 DNA: TGTGCCAGCAGCATAGGACAGGGGGTGGATGAGCAGTTCTTC; CDR3 protein: CASSIGQGVDEQFF
V gene: TRBV30; D gene: NA; J gene: TRBJ1-6; CDR3 length: 12; clone size: NA; CDR3 DNA: TGTGCCTGCCGGGAGAATAATTCACCCCTCCACTTT; CDR3 protein: CACRENNSPLHF
V gene: TRBV5-1; D gene: NA; J gene: TRBJ1-4; CDR3 length: 15; clone size: NA; CDR3 DNA: TGCGCCAGCACTGCAGACGGGACAACTAATGAAAAACTGTTTTTT; CDR3 protein: CASTADGTTNEKLFF
V gene: TRBV28; D gene: TRBD2; J gene: TRBJ2-7; CDR3 length: 15; clone size: NA; CDR3 DNA: TGTGCCAGCAGTTTCTTCCTAGCGGGCTCCTACGAGCAGTACTTC; CDR3 protein: CASSFFLAGSYEQYF
V gene: TRBV11-3; D gene: TRBD2; J gene: TRBJ2-2; CDR3 length: 17; clone size: NA; CDR3 DNA: TGTGCCAGCAGCTTAAGGCGGCGGGGGGATCGAAACGGGGAGCTGTTTTTT; CDR3 protein: CASSLRRRGDRNGELFF
V gene: TRBV28; D gene: NA; J gene: TRBJ2-7; CDR3 length: 12; clone size: once; CDR3 DNA: TGTGCCAGCAGGGGACTCCCCAGTGAGCAGTACTTC; CDR3 protein: CASRGLPSEQYF
V gene: TRBV6-2/TRBV6-3; D gene: NA; J gene: TRBJ2-5; CDR3 length: 13; clone size: NA; CDR3 DNA: TGTGCCAGCAGTTATCCGTACCAAGAGACCCAGTACTTC; CDR3 protein: CASSYPYQETQYF
V gene: TRBV28; D gene: NA; J gene: TRBJ1-2; CDR3 length: 13; clone size: few; CDR3 DNA: TGTGCCAGCAGTTTGATGAGGGACTATGGCTACACCTTC; CDR3 protein: CASSLMRDYGYTF
V gene: TRBV12-3/TRBV12-4; D gene: NA; J gene: TRBJ1-5; CDR3 length: 13; clone size: NA; CDR3 DNA: TGTGCCAGCAGTTTAGGGGGCAAACAGCCCCAGCATTTT; CDR3 protein: CASSLGGKQPQHF
V gene: TRBV7-9; D gene: TRBD1; J gene: TRBJ1-2; CDR3 length: 15; clone size: NA; CDR3 DNA: TGTGCCAGCAGCTTAGGCGAGGGGGCAAACTATGGCTACACCTTC; CDR3 protein: CASSLGEGANYGYTF
V gene: TRBV11-1; D gene: TRBD1; J gene: TRBJ2-5; CDR3 length: 15; clone size: NA; CDR3 DNA: TGTGCCAGCAGCTCGACAGGGTCCCGGCAAGAGACCCAGTACTTC; CDR3 protein: CASSSTGSRQETQYF
V gene: TRBV5-1; D gene: NA; J gene: TRBJ2-5; CDR3 length: 16; clone size: NA; CDR3 DNA: TGCGCCAGCAGCCCCGGGGGGCCTACGTACCAAGAGACCCAGTACTTC; CDR3 protein: CASSPGGPTYQETQYF
V gene: TRBV5-1; D gene: TRBD1; J gene: TRBJ2-5; CDR3 length: 16; clone size: NA; CDR3 DNA: TGCGCCAGCAGCCTGGGTGGGACAGGGGGAATGGAGACCCAGTACTTC; CDR3 protein: CASSLGGTGGMETQYF
V gene: TRBV28; D gene: NA; J gene: TRBJ1-2; CDR3 length: 12; clone size: once; CDR3 DNA: TGTGCCAGCAGTCAAGCAGGGCTGGGCTACACCTTC; CDR3 protein: CASSQAGLGYTF
V gene: TRBV5-1; D gene: NA; J gene: TRBJ2-5; CDR3 length: 13; clone size: NA; CDR3 DNA: TGCGCCAGCAGCTTGCCCCCCTTAGAGACCCAGTACTTC; CDR3 protein: CASSLPPLETQYF
V gene: TRBV5-1; D gene: TRBD2; J gene: TRBJ2-3; CDR3 length: 17; clone size: NA; CDR3 DNA: TGCGCCAGCAGCTTGGTTCTAGCGGGGCCTAGCACAGATACGCAGTATTTT; CDR3 protein: CASSLVLAGPSTDTQYF
V gene: TRBV28; D gene: NA; J gene: TRBJ1-1; CDR3 length: 16; clone size: once; CDR3 DNA: TGTGCCAGCAGTTTATGGGAGGGACTTGGAAACACTGAAGCTTTCTTT; CDR3 protein: CASSLWEGLGNTEAFF
V gene: TRBV28; D gene: TRBD2; J gene: TRBJ2-7; CDR3 length: 18; clone size: NA; CDR3 DNA: TGTGCCAGCAGTTTATGGGGTGGGGCTAGCGGGAGCCCCTACGAGCAGTACTTC; CDR3 protein: CASSLWGGASGSPYEQYF
V gene: TRBV16; D gene: TRBD2; J gene: TRBJ2-1; CDR3 length: 19; clone size: few; CDR3 DNA: TGTGCCAGCAGCCAATATCGGACTAGCGGGAGGAGAGTGGGGAATGAGCAGTTCTTC; CDR3 protein: CASSQYRTSGRRVGNEQFF
V gene: TRBV20-1; D gene: NA; J gene: TRBJ1-2; CDR3 length: 12; clone size: NA; CDR3 DNA: TGCAGTGCTAGTGAGGGAGGCTATGGCTACACCTTC; CDR3 protein: CSASEGGYGYTF
V gene: TRBV7-9; D gene: TRBD1; J gene: TRBJ1-1; CDR3 length: 17; clone size: NA; CDR3 DNA: TGTGCCAGCAGCCCGCCGGCCGGACAGGGGGCGGGGACTGAAGCTTTCTTT; CDR3 protein: CASSPPAGQGAGTEAFF